A single sample is the source of the 31 T cell receptor beta chains below, sequenced in a study of STAT5B mutations in CD4+ large granular lymphocyte leukemia. Profiled with immunoSEQ multiplex PCR; TCRdb holds only in-frame clones, not every one. This sample yields about 35,000 clones, of which about two thirds are seen a single time; 1.5% to 2% belongs to the top ten. The specimen was CD4+ T cells from blood buffy coats. These receptors all come from a human donor in good health.

The V gene is TRBV5-1, the J gene TRBJ2-5; 9 nucleotides agree with TRBD2. Germline lookup yields CDR1 SGHRS and CDR2 YFSETQ. The V segment lost 1 base and the J segment 1 base; nucleotides outside the gene matches: 5. CDR3 length: 16 amino acids. The CDR3 reads CASSLSLAGLQETQYF. CDR3 nucleotide sequence: TGCGCCAGCAGCTTGTCCCTAGCGGGGCTCCAAGAGACCCAGTACTTC.

This chain connects TRBV19 to TRBJ2-7; a possible D gene is TRBD1 (6 bases). Germline-derived CDR1 and CDR2 are LNHDA and SQIVND (reference sequence). There are 15 residues in the CDR3. Trimming cost V 2 bases and J 5 bases, with 16 bases left between them. The CDR3 sequence: CASSIQGSMFHEQYF. Here the CDR3 DNA reads TGTGCCAGTAGTATACAGGGGTCCATGTTCCACGAGCAGTACTTC.

The CDR3 loop reads CASSQAIPGQGTTMNTEAFF. Written as DNA, the CDR3 is TGCGCCAGCAGCCAAGCGATCCCGGGACAGGGAACCACGATGAACACTGAAGCTTTCTTT. The J gene is TRBJ1-1, the V gene TRBV4-3, with 9 bases fitting TRBD1. This CDR3 spans 20 amino acids. Germline trimming cut 1 base from V and 0 bases from J; bases unmatched to any gene: 15. Per the germline V gene, CDR1 is LGHNA and CDR2 is YSLEER.

The V call is TRBV27, the J call TRBJ1-2; D remains unclear. Germline assignment: CDR1 MNHEY and CDR2 SMNVEV (reference sequence). V lost 5 bases to trimming and J lost 4 bases, with 14 bases between them. CDR3 length: 14 residues. DNA for the CDR3: TGTGCCAGCAGTCTTAAGTTAGGCCTCTATGGCTACACCTTC. This codes for CASSLKLGLYGYTF.

This clone was recorded once. This rearrangement joins TRBV10-3 to TRBJ1-4, with D perhaps TRBD1 (5 bases). V lost 8 bases, J lost 0 bases, and 16 bases lay in between. The CDR3 spans 16 residues. Germline V gene lookup returns CDR1 ENHRY and CDR2 SYGVKD. The CDR3 loop is CAIGGSQGTTNEKLFF. The DNA of the CDR3 is TGTGCCATCGGCGGCAGCCAGGGAACAACTAATGAAAAACTGTTTTTT.

This chain links TRBV7-9 with TRBJ2-1; D possibly corresponds to TRBD2 (5 bases). Trimming removed 5 bases from V and 4 bases from J, with 12 bases in between. The CDR3 is 14 amino acids. Per germline, CDR1 SEHNR and CDR2 FQNEAQ (reference sequence). CDR3 region: CASSQAVMYNEQFF. For the CDR3, the DNA is TGTGCCAGCAGCCAAGCGGTCATGTACAATGAGCAGTTCTTC.

The chain employs TRBV18 and TRBJ2-7, with 9 bases identical to TRBD1. Germline CDR1 reads KGHSH; CDR2 reads LQKENI. Trimming removed 3 bases from V and 2 bases from J; junction bases left unmatched: 5. CDR3 length: 15 amino acids. The CDR3 bases are TGTGCCAGCTCACCCGGACAGGGGAACACCTACGAGCAGTACTTC. Protein sequence: CASSPGQGNTYEQYF.

The count of this clone is one. V usage is TRBV10-3 and J usage is TRBJ2-1; 11 nucleotides align to TRBD2. CDR3 length: 19 amino acids. Germline CDR1 ENHRY, CDR2 SYGVKD. Losses at the gene ends were 4 bases for V and 0 bases for J; bases not matched to a gene: 11. CDR3 residues: CAISGASSGGSNSYNEQFF. The CDR3 bases are TGTGCCATCAGTGGTGCTTCTAGCGGGGGGTCGAACTCCTACAATGAGCAGTTCTTC.

The chain couples TRBV11-2 to TRBJ1-1; D not resolved. Germline CDR1 and CDR2: SGHAT and FQNNGV. V lost 0 bases, J lost 5 bases, and 16 bases lay in between. The length of the CDR3 is 16 residues. Here the CDR3 reads CASSLEFGRPKTEAFF. CDR3 in DNA: TGTGCCAGCAGCTTAGAATTCGGCAGGCCGAAGACTGAAGCTTTCTTT.

J is TRBJ1-2 and V is TRBV7-2; 7 bases are a match to TRBD1. CDR1 is SGHTA and CDR2 is FQGNSA in the germline V gene. After removal of 1 base from V and 4 bases from J, the junction contained 6 bases not matched to a gene. The CDR3 extends over 15 amino acids. Written as DNA, the CDR3 is TGTGCCAGCAGCTTAGGAGGGGGCGTATCCTATGGCTACACCTTC. It translates to CASSLGGGVSYGYTF.

The V call is TRBV13, the J call TRBJ2-3; the D call may be TRBD1 or TRBD2 (6 bases each). Trimming shortened V by 5 bases and J by 1 base, and 7 bases separated the two germline ends. Germline lookup yields CDR1 PRHDT and CDR2 FYEKMQ (reference sequence). This CDR3 is built from 13 residues. The CDR3 DNA follows: TGTGCCAGCAGCGGGGGGCGCACAGATACGCAGTATTTT. Protein product: CASSGGRTDTQYF.

On this clone: A read error may account for a junction end that differs from germline. The rearrangement joins TRBV7-8 to TRBJ1-2, with 9 bases fitting TRBD1. The CDR3 sequence is 16 residues long. Per germline, CDR1 SGHVS and CDR2 FQNEAQ. The CDR3 DNA reads as TGTGCCAGCACCTTAGGGGGGGGACAGGGAACCTATGGCTACACCTTC. Its translation: CASTLGGGQGTYGYTF.

This CDR3 is CASSLATTGEGYTF. The DNA of the CDR3 is TGTGCCAGCAGCTTAGCCACGACAGGGGAGGGCTACACCTTC. J is TRBJ1-2 and V is TRBV7-2; 8 bases line up with TRBD1. V shed 0 bases, J shed 8 bases, and the junction held 5 bases outside the gene matches. The CDR3 is made up of 14 amino acids. CDR1 and CDR2 from the germline V gene are SGHTA and FQGNSA.

The chain couples TRBV6-5 to TRBJ2-3; 11 bases line up with TRBD2. This CDR3 comprises 16 residues. The germline V gene has CDR1 MNHEY and CDR2 SVGAGI. V was pared by 3 bases and J by 5 bases, with 7 bases of the junction left unmatched. This chain's CDR3 is CASSYQLAGAGDTQYF. CDR3 DNA: TGTGCCAGCAGTTATCAACTAGCGGGGGCGGGAGATACGCAGTATTTT.

The chain recombines TRBV21-1 with TRBJ2-5. TRBV21-1 is designated a pseudogene. This CDR3 comprises 15 residues. This CDR3 is CASSKPLEGQETQYF. The CDR3 DNA is TGTGCCAGCAGCAAACCCCTGGAAGGCCAAGAGACCCAGTACTTC.

This sequence joins TRBV4-3 and TRBJ2-2; 9 bases map to TRBD2. The CDR3 extends over 19 amino acids. Germline-derived CDR1 and CDR2 are LGHNA and YSLEER. V lost 0 bases to trimming and J lost 5 bases; unmatched junction nucleotides: 13. In DNA form, the CDR3 reads TGCGCCAGCAGCCAAGAGAGGGGACGCGGGGGGGCCGTTACCGGGGAGCTGTTTTTT. This sequence encodes CASSQERGRGGAVTGELFF.

The CDR3 nucleotides read TGTGCCATCAGGATGGGGACAGGGTGGTACGAGCAGTACTTC. This gives the protein CAIRMGTGWYEQYF. J is TRBJ2-7 and V is TRBV10-3, with TRBD1 matching over 9 bases. This CDR3 comprises 14 residues. Germline CDR1 reads ENHRY; CDR2 reads SYGVKD. V dropped 6 bases and J dropped 4; count of bases not matched to a gene: 7.

The chain recombines TRBV7-2 with TRBJ2-1; 8 bases map to TRBD2. The junction had 7 bases not matched to a gene; V was cut back by 1 base and J by 5 bases. CDR3 length equals 16 residues. Germline-derived CDR1 and CDR2 are SGHTA and FQGNSA. In DNA, the CDR3 is TGTGCCAGCAGCTTAGTACGGGGGGGCCGGGACAATGAGCAGTTCTTC. Translating gives CASSLVRGGRDNEQFF.

CDR3 residues: CSVDIARGEQFF. In DNA form, the CDR3 reads TGCAGCGTTGATATCGCACGGGGTGAGCAGTTCTTC. This chain links TRBV29-1 with TRBJ2-1, with D maybe TRBD2 (5 bases). V shed 3 bases and J shed 9 bases, with 12 bases lying between them. CDR3 length: 12 amino acids. From germline, CDR1 is SQVTM and CDR2 ANQGSEA.

The gene calls are TRBV2 and TRBJ2-4; D call uncertain. CDR1 and CDR2 (germline): SNHLY, FYNNEI. The CDR3 consists of 11 residues. V was cut by 1 base and J by 15 bases, with 10 bases left in between. DNA for the CDR3: TGTGCCAGCAGTGAAGTTGGAGCTCGGTACTTC. Amino acids: CASSEVGARYF. Together with reference TRBV2 and TRBJ2-4, the CDR3 gives the full variable domain: EPEVTQTPSHQVTQMGQEVILRCVPISNHLYFYWYRQILGQKVEFLVSFYNNEISEKSEIFDDQFSVERPDGSNFTLKIRSTKLEDSAMYFCASSEVGARYFGAGTRLSVL.

V usage is TRBV19 and J usage is TRBJ2-6; no firm D call. Trimming took 5 bases from V and 2 from J, leaving 10 bases between them. CDR3 length equals 15 residues. Germline V gives CDR1 LNHDA, CDR2 SQIVND (reference sequence). CDR3 bases: TGTGCCAGTAGTTCAGACCGAGCTGGGGCCAACGTCCTGACTTTC. Its translation: CASSSDRAGANVLTF.

Points on this clone: One end of the junction does not line up with germline, which may come from a read error. Other nucleotide sequences in the sample specify the same CDR3. The rearrangement uses TRBV29-1 and TRBJ1-5; 7 bases align to TRBD1. The V gene's germline CDR1 is SQVTM and CDR2 ANQGSEA. This CDR3 has 13 amino acids. The chain's CDR3 is CSVEEDRYQPQHF. The CDR3 DNA follows: TGCAGTGTTGAGGAGGACAGGTATCAGCCCCAGCATTTT.

The chain joins TRBV6-1 to TRBJ2-2; TRBD1 aligns across 10 bases. Germline V gives CDR1 MNHNS, CDR2 SASEGT. Trimming removed 6 bases from V and 5 bases from J; junction bases left unmatched: 3. The CDR3 totals 14 residues. The CDR3 sequence: CASRDRGRTGELFF. In nucleotides, the CDR3 is TGTGCCAGCAGGGACAGGGGGAGGACCGGGGAGCTGTTTTTT.

The gene calls are TRBV7-3 and TRBJ2-3; 11 bases match TRBD2. The germline gives CDR1 SGHTA, CDR2 FQGTGA. Trimming at V came to 2 bases and at J to 4 bases, leaving 14 bases not matched to a gene. The CDR3 contains 19 residues. CDR3 sequence (DNA): TGTGCCAGCAGCTTAGGGGTTAGCGGGGGGGCACGGCTTTCAGATACGCAGTATTTT. Translation: CASSLGVSGGARLSDTQYF. Using reference TRBV7-3 and TRBJ2-3 for the parts outside the CDR3, the full variable domain is GAGVSQTPSNKVTEKGKYVELRCDPISGHTALYWYRQSLGQGPEFLIYFQGTGAADDSGLPNDRFFAVRPEGSVSTLKIQRTERGDSAVYLCASSLGVSGGARLSDTQYFGPGTRLTVL.

The J gene is TRBJ1-4, the V gene TRBV5-1, with D perhaps TRBD1 (5 bases). Between the trimmed V and J ends, which lost 4 bases and 9 bases, there was a span of 22 bases. The CDR3 loop spans 16 amino acids. Germline V gene sequence: CDR1 SGHRS, CDR2 YFSETQ. The CDR3 sequence is CASSPEGTRGTQKLFF. CDR3 DNA: TGCGCCAGCAGCCCGGAGGGGACCCGAGGCACCCAAAAACTGTTTTTT.

The J gene is TRBJ1-1, the V gene TRBV19; D remains unclear. This CDR3 is 11 amino acids long. In germline, CDR1 is LNHDA, CDR2 SQIVND (reference sequence). Trimming cost V 4 bases and J 8 bases, with 8 bases left between them. The DNA of the CDR3 is TGTGCCAGTAGTAACCGTGCGGAAGCTTTCTTT. It specifies CASSNRAEAFF.

This clone was seen a few times. V usage is TRBV5-1 and J usage is TRBJ2-7; 9 bases align to TRBD2. Germline V gene sequence: CDR1 SGHRS, CDR2 YFSETQ. V dropped 2 bases and J dropped 2; count of bases not matched to a gene: 11. The CDR3 extends over 17 amino acids. Here the CDR3 DNA reads TGCGCCAGCAGCTTTCCTCCTAGCGGGGAACACACCTACGAGCAGTACTTC. Translated, it gives CASSFPPSGEHTYEQYF.

The chain couples TRBV2 to TRBJ2-7, with D maybe TRBD1 (5 bases). This CDR3 has 21 residues. Trimming cost V 4 bases and J 4 bases, with 35 bases left between them. Germline V lookup: CDR1 SNHLY, CDR2 FYNNEI. CDR3 sequence reads: CASSARARTYSYEQYFYEQYF. CDR3 coding DNA: TGTGCCAGCAGTGCCAGGGCGCGAACATACTCCTACGAGCAGTACTTTTACGAGCAGTACTTC.

This clone is a singleton in its sample. The CDR3, as DNA: TGTGCCAGTACAGACCGGGGAAATCTAAACAATGAGCAGTTCTTC. Amino acids: CASTDRGNLNNEQFF. The chain combines TRBV19 with TRBJ2-1, with D maybe TRBD2 (5 bases). This CDR3 has 15 amino acids. Trimming left V 7 bases short and J 5 bases short, with 18 bases between. From germline, CDR1 is LNHDA and CDR2 SQIVND (reference sequence). Variable domain in full (rest from reference TRBV19 and TRBJ2-1): DGGITQSPKYLFRKEGQNVTLSCEQNLNHDAMYWYRQDPGQGLRLIYYSQIVNDFQKGDIAEGYSVSREKKESFPLTVTSAQKNPTAFYLCASTDRGNLNNEQFFGPGTRLTVL.

The V and J genes are TRBV15 and TRBJ2-5, with 11 bases lining up with TRBD2. V shed 3 bases, J shed 7 bases, and the junction held 10 bases outside the gene matches. Looked up from germline, CDR1 is LNHNV and CDR2 is YYDKDF (reference sequence). CDR3 length equals 16 residues. CDR3 sequence: CATSSHTSGGLGTQYF. In nucleotides, the CDR3 is TGTGCCACCAGCAGCCACACTAGCGGGGGTCTTGGGACCCAGTACTTC.

This chain uses TRBV5-4 with TRBJ2-7, with D unresolved. Looked up from germline, CDR1 is SGHNT and CDR2 is YYREEE (reference sequence). V shed 3 bases and J shed 6 bases, with 10 bases lying between them. The CDR3 is made up of 12 amino acids. The CDR3 reads CASSSDVSEQYF. The CDR3 DNA follows: TGTGCCAGCAGCTCGGACGTAAGCGAGCAGTACTTC.